This T cell receptor (beta chain) was profiled in a study of control samples from healthy donors and cancer patients. CDR1 and CDR2 (germline): SGHTA, FQGNSA. V lost 1 base and J 2 bases, leaving 14 bases between the germline ends. The CDR3 covers 16 residues. This table comes from immunoSEQ multiplex PCR, and its TCRdb copy is limited to in-frame clones, with some not included. The sample has about 25,000 clones, 75% to 85% seen once. The sample was PBMCs. The clonotype comes from an older woman with head and neck cancer. The rearrangement links TRBV7-2 to TRBJ1-2, with a tentative D call TRBD1 (5 bases). CDR3 amino acids: CASSLVSQGPNYGYTF. The CDR3 DNA sequence: TGTGCCAGCAGCTTAGTATCCCAGGGCCCAAACTATGGCTACACCTTC.